These 7 T cell receptor beta chains were all obtained from the same sample, sequenced in a study of T cell responses to AZD1222 COVID-19 vaccine. The assay was immunoSEQ multiplex PCR, and TCRdb's table has in-frame clones only and misses some. The sample yields about 180,000 clones, around 89% seen once. The sample here was peripheral blood, taken 28 days after the second dose of the MenACWY control vaccine. All receptors derive from an adult who received the MenACWY meningococcal vaccine as a control.

The V and J genes are TRBV18 and TRBJ1-1; TRBD1 agrees at 12 bases. Losses at the gene ends were 3 bases for V and 1 base for J; bases not matched to a gene: 3. This CDR3 is 16 amino acids long. Germline V gene data show CDR1 as KGHSH and CDR2 as LQKENI. CDR3 nucleotide sequence: TGTGCCAGCTCACCTTTGGGACAGGGGGCGAACACTGAAGCTTTCTTT. The encoded protein is CASSPLGQGANTEAFF.

The chain links TRBV7-2 to TRBJ2-7; TRBD1 agrees at 8 bases. Germline assignment: CDR1 SGHTA and CDR2 FQGNSA. The CDR3 is made up of 15 amino acids. With V trimmed by 1 base and J by 2 bases, 4 bases remained unmatched. CDR3 sequence (DNA): TGTGCCAGCAGCTTAGGACAGGGGTCCACCTACGAGCAGTACTTC. Encoded protein: CASSLGQGSTYEQYF.

This clone has just a few counts. V is TRBV9 and J is TRBJ1-2, with TRBD1 identical over 7 bases. Losses at the gene ends were 3 bases for V and 1 base for J; bases not matched to a gene: 0. CDR1 and CDR2 from the germline V gene are SGDLS and YYNGEE. The CDR3 totals 13 residues. CDR3 loop: CASSDRGNYGYTF. In DNA, the CDR3 is TGTGCCAGCAGCGACAGGGGTAACTATGGCTACACCTTC.

This clone was observed a single time. The chain recombines TRBV14 with TRBJ2-2; no definite D call. This CDR3 contains 16 residues. Trimming removed 0 bases from V and 6 bases from J, with 14 bases in between. Per germline, CDR1 SGHDN and CDR2 FVKESK. The CDR3 coding sequence is TGTGCCAGCAGCCAAGAAATTCGCCCCATGGCCGGGGAGCTGTTTTTT. This gives the protein CASSQEIRPMAGELFF.

This clone was picked up one time. The chain uses TRBV12-5 and TRBJ2-1; D perhaps matches TRBD2 (5 bases). Germline V gene sequence: CDR1 LGHNT, CDR2 FRNRAP. V shed 3 bases and J shed 4 bases, with 19 bases lying between them. The CDR3 is 17 residues long. The DNA for the CDR3 is TGTGCTAGTGGTTTAGGGAGTGTATTCGAATTTTACAATGAGCAGTTCTTC. Translating gives CASGLGSVFEFYNEQFF.

V usage is TRBV7-2 and J usage is TRBJ1-5; the D gene is possibly TRBD1 (5 bases). Trimming cost V 4 bases and J 7 bases, with 17 bases left between them. The CDR3 extends over 15 amino acids. Germline CDR1 is SGHTA and CDR2 is FQGNSA. CDR3 loop: CASSSVSSEGQPQHF. CDR3 DNA: TGTGCCAGCAGCTCCGTTTCGTCCGAGGGGCAGCCCCAGCATTTT.

The V and J genes are TRBV27 and TRBJ2-7; possibly TRBD1 or TRBD2 for D (7 bases each). Germline CDR1 reads MNHEY; CDR2 reads SMNVEV (reference sequence). V was cut by 5 bases and J by 3 bases, with 20 bases left in between. The CDR3 totals 16 residues. The CDR3 reads CASSIRGDSSIYEQYF. The DNA for the CDR3 is TGTGCCAGCAGTATCCGGGGGGACAGTTCGATCTACGAGCAGTACTTC.